Presented here are 6 T cell receptor beta chains from one specimen sequenced in a study of PD-1 blockade in classical Hodgkin lymphoma. TCRdb keeps only in-frame clones here, not all; method: immunoSEQ multiplex PCR. The table shows about 39,000 clones, with around 80% occurring only once. Regarding time point: cycle 4 day 1 (C4D1), after about 6 weeks of nivolumab. Each patient experienced a relapse that followed autologous stem cell transplantation, and brentuximab vedotin exposure varied. The sequencing used peripheral blood mononuclear cells (PBMCs), collected before the fourth cycle of nivolumab. The receptors stem from a human donor with classical Hodgkin lymphoma.

This chain's CDR3 is CASSGRDRDSYNYGYTF. The DNA of the CDR3 is TGTGCCAGCAGCGGACGAGACCGGGACAGTTATAACTATGGCTACACCTTC. V is TRBV9 and J is TRBJ1-2, with TRBD1 matching 7 bases. The J segment lost 1 base and the V segment lost 3 bases, leaving 12 bases of the junction unmatched. This CDR3 has 17 amino acids. Germline-derived CDR1 and CDR2 are SGDLS and YYNGEE.

This clone was observed a handful of times. The J gene is TRBJ1-1, the V gene TRBV2, with 7 bases that match TRBD1. Germline loops: CDR1 SNHLY, CDR2 FYNNEI. The CDR3 sequence is 13 residues long. J lost 3 bases, V lost 6 bases, and 4 bases had no gene match. CDR3 nucleotides: TGTGCCAGCAGGGAACAGGGGTACACTGAAGCTTTCTTT. This gives the protein CASREQGYTEAFF.

This clone came up a few times. This CDR3 reads CASSGSGRGTDTQYF. CDR3 bases: TGTGCCAGCAGCGGATCGGGGCGGGGGACAGATACGCAGTATTTT. The V gene is TRBV7-2, the J gene TRBJ2-3; 7 bases match TRBD2. The J segment lost 3 bases and the V segment lost 5 bases, leaving 8 bases of the junction unmatched. The germline CDR1 and CDR2 sequences are SGHTA and FQGNSA. There are 15 residues in the CDR3. The full variable domain, rest sourced from reference TRBV7-2 and TRBJ2-3, is GAGVSQSPSNKVTEKGKDVELRCDPISGHTALYWYRQSLGQGLEFLIYFQGNSAPDKSGLPSDRFSAERTGGSVSTLTIQRTQQEDSAVYLCASSGSGRGTDTQYFGPGTRLTVL.

The chain uses TRBV13 and TRBJ1-3, with 10 nucleotides matching TRBD1. V was pared by 5 bases and J by 1 base, with 17 bases of the junction left unmatched. CDR3 length: 20 residues. CDR1 is PRHDT, CDR2 FYEKMQ, per germline (reference sequence). The CDR3 DNA reads as TGTGCCAGCAGCCTATATACCCGGGACAGGGGACGGGCGTCTGGAAACACCATATATTTT. This codes for CASSLYTRDRGRASGNTIYF.

The V gene is TRBV19, the J gene TRBJ2-1, with 7 positions matching TRBD1. Germline V gene lookup returns CDR1 LNHDA and CDR2 SQIVND (reference sequence). The CDR3 length is 14 residues. The ends lost 5 bases at V and 4 bases at J; junction bases unmatched: 5. The CDR3 coding sequence is TGTGCCAGTAGTTTCGGGACAGCTTACAATGAGCAGTTCTTC. This gives the protein CASSFGTAYNEQFF.

CDR3 nucleotide sequence: TGTGCCAGCAGCTTGTCCCTCAGAGGGGCCCGAGTAGGGGGTCCCGGGACCCAGTACTTC. Translating it yields CASSLSLRGARVGGPGTQYF. This chain links TRBV5-4 with TRBJ2-5, with D tentatively TRBD1 (6 bases). CDR3 length equals 20 residues. With 1 base removed from V and 7 bases from J, the gap between germline ends came to 32 bases. Germline V CDR1 and CDR2: SGHNT, YYREEE (reference sequence).